Sequencing of this T cell receptor beta chain was carried out in a study of blood T cell repertoires in COVID-19. This CDR3 contains 12 residues. With 8 bases removed from V and 2 bases from J, the gap between germline ends came to 10 bases. The germline V gene has CDR1 MDHEN and CDR2 SYDVKM. Study members were between about 18 and 95 years old and lived in 20 to 30 US regions. In the source study's methods: Scientists estimated how many nucleated cells there were by amplifying reference gene primers. Clones were sequenced by immunoSEQ multiplex PCR, and TCRdb holds only the in-frame ones, with some missing. V, J and clone size derive from that table, while D and trimming were established from the DNA sequence. Here the sample spans around 300,000 clones, 90% being singletons.

Sequencing was carried out using PBMCs or T cells enriched from blood (not recorded which). V gene TRBV28 combines with J gene TRBJ2-7; D is perhaps TRBD2 (6 bases). This receptor was identified in a woman in her late teens or twenties with acute COVID-19. The CDR3 nucleotides are TGTGCCAGCGCGGAGGGAACCTACGAGCAGTACTTC. This gives the protein CASAEGTYEQYF.